The 4 T cell receptor beta chains reported below all come from one sample, sequenced in a study of identical twins. TCRdb re-analysed the 5' RACE reads in MiXCR, keeping a single row per CDR3 protein. The data hold approximately 1.8 million distinct CDR3 sequences, with around 33% observed a single time. Sequenced sample: cord blood. These TCRs come from a newborn girl in good health.

The chain joins TRBV4-1 to TRBJ2-7; perhaps TRBD2 as D (5 bases). This CDR3 has 14 amino acids. Trimming took off 4 bases at V and 0 bases at J, with 10 bases between the two ends. CDR1 MGHRA and CDR2 YSYEKL come from the germline V gene. CDR3 region: CASSPRRASYEQYF. The CDR3 nucleotides read TGCGCCAGCAGCCCCCGGCGGGCCTCCTACGAGCAGTACTTC.

This clonotype appeared a few times. The V and J genes are TRBV28 and TRBJ2-6; D unclear. The CDR3 is 14 amino acids. Germline V gives CDR1 MDHEN, CDR2 SYDVKM. CDR3 in DNA: TGTGCGGGGTCTAGTGTATCTGGGGCCAACGTCCTGACTTTC. Protein: CAGSSVSGANVLTF.

V usage is TRBV10-3 and J usage is TRBJ1-2; D is perhaps TRBD1 (5 bases). Trimming pared 6 bases from V and 4 bases from J, leaving 15 bases between. The germline CDR1 and CDR2 sequences are ENHRY and SYGVKD. This CDR3 region has 14 residues. The CDR3 DNA follows: TGTGCCATCAGCCCGGTGGGGGGAGGCTATGGCTACACCTTC. It is translated as CAISPVGGGYGYTF.

The chain is built from TRBV5-1 and TRBJ2-3; TRBD2 matches at 8 bases. Germline CDR1 reads SGHRS; CDR2 reads YFSETQ. V dropped 8 bases and J dropped 0; count of bases not matched to a gene: 8. The CDR3 is 15 residues long. The CDR3 loop reads CASRGSGGSTDTQYF. In DNA, the CDR3 is TGCGCCAGTCGAGGAAGCGGGGGTAGCACAGATACGCAGTATTTT.